This TCR beta chain was recorded in a study of sequential checkpoint blockade in melanoma. Turning to the study itself: Randomization was 1:1 between first-line nivolumab→ipilimumab and ipilimumab→nivolumab. TCRbeta immunosequencing was performed on DNA from 85 to 100 pretreatment melanoma tumor samples.

The V end lost 2 bases, the J end lost 4 bases, and 17 bases lay between the germline ends. Germline V gene sequence: CDR1 MNHGY, CDR2 SAAAGT. This CDR3 has 16 amino acids. Study-wide results and caveats: Clinical benefit was about 30 times likelier when tumor T-cell fraction and clonality increased.

Produced via immunoSEQ multiplex PCR; TCRdb's table is partial and in-frame only. The profile covers around 10,000 clones, with under 30% appearing a single time and roughly 17% taken by the ten largest. On this clone itself: Antigen specificity is unknown.

Documented treatment: randomized to nivolumab then ipilimumab (arm A) or the reverse (arm B). None of the patients previously received DNA-damaging chemotherapy. Specimen: tumor tissue (inferred from file names), collected from a patient given nivolumab and ipilimumab in sequence. The clonotype was recovered from a human donor with melanoma. V usage is TRBV6-8 and J usage is TRBJ1-1; D remains ambiguous. In DNA, the CDR3 is TGTGCCAGCAGTTACGGGGTCGTAGGTTTAGCCACTGAAGCTTTCTTT. Translated, it gives CASSYGVVGLATEAFF.